This T cell receptor beta chain was obtained from a study of Ad26.COV2.S vaccination and SARS-CoV-2 variants. This sample's treatment: about 20 received Ad26.COV2.S at low or high dose, single or two shots; about 5 received placebo; per-sample allocation not given. Collection of samples fell on day 63 after the first vaccine or placebo injection. Data came from immunoSEQ multiplex PCR; TCRdb stores just in-frame clones and leaves some out. The sample consists of approximately 410,000 clones, around nine tenths of them appearing once. Germline CDR1 is SQVTM and CDR2 is ANQGSEA. The CDR3 has 13 residues. The V gene end was trimmed by 5 bases and the J gene end by 6 bases; junction bases not matched to a gene: 4. This clone was observed a single time.

This specimen consisted of peripheral blood, obtained in a trial of Ad26.COV2.S vaccine versus placebo. The source is a person aged 18-65 years who received the Ad26.COV2.S COVID-19 vaccine or a placebo. The rearrangement links TRBV29-1 to TRBJ1-6; 7 bases match TRBD1. The CDR3 sequence: CSVTDRTNSPLHF. Here the CDR3 DNA reads TGCAGCGTTACGGACAGGACTAATTCACCCCTCCACTTT.